The 4 T cell receptor beta chains in this list originate from one sample, sequenced in a study of T-cell reconstitution after alpha-beta-depleted transplantation in children. Molecular barcoding with unique molecular identifiers was used for the TCRbeta library. In TCRdb, the PCR reads were re-called with MiXCR into one record per CDR3 protein. The repertoire consists of roughly 490,000 distinct CDR3 sequences, with 10% to 12% occurring once and the leading ten covering less than 15%. The sequenced sample was PBMCs, mostly from graft donor cells, obtained 180 days after TCRalphabeta/CD19-depleted stem cell transplant. Receptors were obtained from a female patient aged 2 to 10 who had a stem cell transplant for aplastic anemia, so the T cells may come from the graft donor.

Ten or more counts support this clonotype. This sequence joins TRBV29-1 and TRBJ2-4, with unresolved D. The germline CDR1 and CDR2 sequences are SQVTM and ANQGSEA. V was shortened by 5 bases and J by 2 bases, with 16 bases between the two germline ends. CDR3 length: 15 residues. This chain's CDR3 is CSVRGSITPKNIQYF. In DNA form, the CDR3 reads TGCAGCGTTCGAGGATCCATTACCCCCAAAAACATTCAGTACTTC.

This clonotype was seen only a few times. V and J are TRBV12-3 or TRBV12-4 and TRBJ1-2; D ambiguous. The CDR3 sequence is 13 residues long. Trimming removed 3 bases at V and 4 bases at J, with 9 bases between. The CDR3 bases are TGTGCCAGCAGTTTTCTCGACTGCTATGGCTACACCTTC. This encodes CASSFLDCYGYTF.

The chain carries TRBV10-1 and TRBJ2-1, with 10 bases lining up with TRBD2. V dropped 2 bases and J dropped 4; count of bases not matched to a gene: 2. Germline CDR1 is WNHNN and CDR2 is SYGVQD (reference sequence). The CDR3 has 15 residues. DNA of the CDR3: TGCGCCAGCAGTGAGGGAGCGGGAGGGTACAATGAGCAGTTCTTC. Translating it yields CASSEGAGGYNEQFF.

The sample holds a few counts of this clonotype. This rearrangement joins TRBV9 to TRBJ1-3; TRBD1 might be the D (5 bases). V lost 3 bases to trimming and J lost 0 bases, with 10 bases between them. Germline CDR1 and CDR2: SGDLS and YYNGEE. This CDR3 region has 15 residues. The CDR3: CASSASGFSGNTIYF. The DNA for the CDR3 is TGTGCCAGCAGCGCTTCAGGGTTCTCTGGAAACACCATATATTTT.